This T cell receptor beta chain was found in a study of blood T cell repertoires in COVID-19. Overall study: The origin of the acute and convalescent COVID-19 samples was the United States, Italy and Spain. The cDNA or gDNA used as material had been derived from T cells, B-cell-depleted T cells, or PBMCs.

Original methodology: Nucleated cell number was recorded as an estimate derived from reference gene primer amplification. Sequenced by immunoSEQ multiplex PCR; TCRdb stores in-frame clones only, minus some. V and J calls and clone size are copied from that table; D and trimming were computed from the DNA. The table includes some 160,000 clones, roughly 80% detected once. Germline V CDR1 and CDR2: SQVTM, ANQGSEA. V lost 3 bases and J lost 3, with 8 bases in between. The CDR3 has 12 amino acids. This sequence joins TRBV29-1 and TRBJ1-2, with D possibly TRBD1 on 6 matching bases. The receptor's source is a woman aged 80 or older with acute or convalescent COVID-19. The material sequenced was peripheral blood. Written as DNA, the CDR3 is TGCAGCGTTGACCACAGGGACTATGGCTACACCTTC. Translated: CSVDHRDYGYTF.